This entry features one T cell receptor (beta chain) sequence. This entry comes from a study of control samples from healthy donors and cancer patients. The V and J ends lost 6 bases and 4 bases respectively, with 15 bases between them. The germline V gene has CDR1 MDHEN and CDR2 SYDVKM. This CDR3 comprises 14 residues. Data came from immunoSEQ multiplex PCR; TCRdb stores just in-frame clones and leaves some out. This table has around 120,000 clones, roughly nine tenths appearing once. The rearrangement links TRBV28 to TRBJ1-1, with D possibly being TRBD1 (5 bases). The TCR sequence derives from a woman in her 50s with colorectal cancer. Sequencing was carried out using PBMCs. The CDR3 region is CASRPSGVATEAFF. The CDR3 nucleotides are TGTGCCAGCAGGCCGTCGGGGGTGGCCACTGAAGCTTTCTTT. Combining the CDR3 with reference TRBV28 and TRBJ1-1 gives the whole variable domain DVKVTQSSRYLVKRTGEKVFLECVQDMDHENMFWYRQDPGLGLRLIYFSYDVKMKEKGDIPEGYSVSREKKERFSLILESASTNQTSMYLCASRPSGVATEAFFGQGTRLTVV.